Listed below are T cell receptor beta chains from one sample, sequenced in a study of post-analysis software for immune sequencing data. TCRdb ran MiXCR on the PCR reads and lists one entry per CDR3 protein. The repertoire holds fewer than 850,000 distinct CDR3 sequences, with less than 35% as singletons. Material: blood. Source of these receptors: a girl between 5 and 17 years old with multiple sclerosis. Each CDR3 is given with its conserved first and last residue. A D gene is named only where the DNA matches it firmly. Size tells how often a clone was seen (once, few, many) or the class of an expanded clone, and some rows leave it out.

V gene: TRBV5-1
J gene: TRBJ1-2
D gene: .
clone size: few
CDR3 DNA: TGCGCCAGCACTCGCGGGACGGCTAATAACTATGGCTACACCTTC
CDR3 protein: CASTRGTANNYGYTF

V gene: TRBV6-1
J gene: TRBJ2-3
D gene: .
clone size: .
CDR3 DNA: TGTGCCAGCAGTGGGGGCGCCCTCAGTGTTACGCAGTATTTT
CDR3 protein: CASSGGALSVTQYF

V gene: TRBV20-1
J gene: TRBJ2-1
D gene: TRBD2
clone size: .
CDR3 DNA: TGCAGTGCCCCCGAAGCGGGAAGGGATGAGCAGTTCTTC
CDR3 protein: CSAPEAGRDEQFF

V gene: TRBV13
J gene: TRBJ2-7
D gene: TRBD2
clone size: .
CDR3 DNA: TGTGCCAGCAGCTATAGGGCGCGGGAGCGTGGTGAGCAGTACTTC
CDR3 protein: CASSYRARERGEQYF

V gene: TRBV20-1
J gene: TRBJ2-7
D gene: .
clone size: once
CDR3 DNA: TGCAGTACTAGACCTACGTCCTACGAGCAGTACTTC
CDR3 protein: CSTRPTSYEQYF

V gene: TRBV6-6
J gene: TRBJ2-1
D gene: .
clone size: .
CDR3 DNA: TGTGCCAGCAGTTACGACGCAAGAACAGTCCTGGGGCAGTTCTTC
CDR3 protein: CASSYDARTVLGQFF

V gene: TRBV12-3/TRBV12-4
J gene: TRBJ1-4
D gene: .
clone size: few
CDR3 DNA: TGTGCCAGCACGCGCCAGGGGCCTAATGAAAAACTGTTTTTT
CDR3 protein: CASTRQGPNEKLFF

V gene: TRBV15
J gene: TRBJ2-2
D gene: TRBD1
clone size: .
CDR3 DNA: TGTGCCACCAGCAGAGGGACAGGCAGCAACACCGGGGAGCTGTTTTTT
CDR3 protein: CATSRGTGSNTGELFF

V gene: TRBV20-1
J gene: TRBJ2-7
D gene: TRBD1
clone size: few
CDR3 DNA: TGCAGTGCTCTCTCGGCGAGGGGGCACGAGCAGTACTTC
CDR3 protein: CSALSARGHEQYF

V gene: TRBV5-6
J gene: TRBJ2-3
D gene: TRBD2
clone size: few
CDR3 DNA: TGTGCCAGCAGCTTGGCCTGGGGACTAGCAGATACGCAGTATTTT
CDR3 protein: CASSLAWGLADTQYF

V gene: TRBV20-1
J gene: TRBJ1-5
D gene: TRBD1
clone size: few
CDR3 DNA: TGCAGTGCACACGACAGGGCCTACAATCAGCCCCAGCATTTT
CDR3 protein: CSAHDRAYNQPQHF

V gene: TRBV5-1
J gene: TRBJ2-7
D gene: .
clone size: .
CDR3 DNA: TGCGCCAGCGGCGACGGTTCCTACGAGCAGTACTTC
CDR3 protein: CASGDGSYEQYF

V gene: TRBV5-1
J gene: TRBJ2-5
D gene: TRBD2
clone size: few
CDR3 DNA: TGCGCCAGCAGCTTGGCCCCTAGCGGGGGGAAAGAGACCCAGTACTTC
CDR3 protein: CASSLAPSGGKETQYF

V gene: TRBV25-1
J gene: TRBJ2-1
D gene: TRBD1
clone size: .
CDR3 DNA: TGTGCCAGCAGTGAACCCCTCCGACAGGGTCGCTCCTACAATGAGCAGTTCTTC
CDR3 protein: CASSEPLRQGRSYNEQFF

V gene: TRBV10-3
J gene: TRBJ2-5
D gene: .
clone size: many
CDR3 DNA: TGTGCCATCGGTCCGTGGGAGACCCAGTACTTC
CDR3 protein: CAIGPWETQYF

V gene: TRBV4-1
J gene: TRBJ1-4
D gene: .
clone size: .
CDR3 DNA: TGCGCCAGCCTTCCCCGGGACGGAAATGAAAAACTGTTTTTT
CDR3 protein: CASLPRDGNEKLFF

V gene: TRBV7-8
J gene: TRBJ1-2
D gene: TRBD1
clone size: .
CDR3 DNA: TGTGCCAGCAGCTTTCCCCCGGGACAGGGACCGACAGCCTATGGCTACACCTTC
CDR3 protein: CASSFPPGQGPTAYGYTF

V gene: TRBV11-2
J gene: TRBJ2-7
D gene: TRBD2
clone size: .
CDR3 DNA: TGTGCCAGCAGCTTAGAGGCTAGCGGGAGTCACTACGAGCAGTACTTC
CDR3 protein: CASSLEASGSHYEQYF

V gene: TRBV2
J gene: TRBJ1-1
D gene: .
clone size: .
CDR3 DNA: TGTGCCAGCAGGGACACTGAAGCTTTCTTT
CDR3 protein: CASRDTEAFF

V gene: TRBV6-5
J gene: TRBJ2-3
D gene: .
clone size: many
CDR3 DNA: TGTGCCAGCAGCTCAAGGAGATTTACAGATACGCAGTATTTT
CDR3 protein: CASSSRRFTDTQYF

V gene: TRBV5-1
J gene: TRBJ1-2
D gene: TRBD1
clone size: .
CDR3 DNA: TGCGCCAGCAGCCTGCGGACAGGCCCAAATTCTTATGGCTACACCTTC
CDR3 protein: CASSLRTGPNSYGYTF

V gene: TRBV5-1
J gene: TRBJ2-1
D gene: .
clone size: few
CDR3 DNA: TGCGCCAGCAGCTTGGACGTAGAGGGATTCAAATACAATGAGCAGTTCTTC
CDR3 protein: CASSLDVEGFKYNEQFF

V gene: TRBV28
J gene: TRBJ2-7
D gene: .
clone size: .
CDR3 DNA: TGTGCCGTATTCGGGGTCCCCTCCGAGCAGTACTTC
CDR3 protein: CAVFGVPSEQYF

V gene: TRBV7-8
J gene: TRBJ2-7
D gene: .
clone size: once
CDR3 DNA: TGTGCCAGCAGGGGGGGGCAGGGGCGATTCTCCTACGAGCAGTACTTC
CDR3 protein: CASRGGQGRFSYEQYF

V gene: TRBV5-1
J gene: TRBJ1-5
D gene: .
clone size: few
CDR3 DNA: TGCGCCAGCAGCTTGGAGAACGGGCTGAATCAGCCCCAGCATTTT
CDR3 protein: CASSLENGLNQPQHF

V gene: TRBV20-1
J gene: TRBJ1-6
D gene: .
clone size: .
CDR3 DNA: TGCAGTGCCCGCCGAGGGGCAGGGAGGAATTCACCCCTCCACTTT
CDR3 protein: CSARRGAGRNSPLHF

V gene: TRBV28
J gene: TRBJ2-7
D gene: TRBD1
clone size: few
CDR3 DNA: TGTGCCAGCAGTTTTCGACAGGGGATCGACGAGCAGTACTTC
CDR3 protein: CASSFRQGIDEQYF

V gene: TRBV20-1
J gene: TRBJ1-1
D gene: TRBD1
clone size: .
CDR3 DNA: TGCAGTGCTAGTCGACAGGGAGGTCGGACTGAAGCTTTCTTT
CDR3 protein: CSASRQGGRTEAFF

V gene: TRBV6-2/TRBV6-3
J gene: TRBJ2-5
D gene: .
clone size: .
CDR3 DNA: TGTGCCACTGGACCCAGCCGGGAGACCCAGTACTTC
CDR3 protein: CATGPSRETQYF

V gene: TRBV20-1
J gene: TRBJ1-2
D gene: TRBD1
clone size: .
CDR3 DNA: TGCAGTGCTAGCGCCGGGACAGGGGGCGCGCATGGCCACACCTTC
CDR3 protein: CSASAGTGGAHGHTF

V gene: TRBV7-8
J gene: TRBJ2-1
D gene: .
clone size: .
CDR3 DNA: TGTGCCAGCAGCTCGGGACGCCTTAGCTCCTACAATGAGCAGTTCTTC
CDR3 protein: CASSSGRLSSYNEQFF

V gene: TRBV28
J gene: TRBJ2-4
D gene: .
clone size: few
CDR3 DNA: TGTGCCAGCAGTTTAGGGGGGAACAAAAACATTCAGTACTTC
CDR3 protein: CASSLGGNKNIQYF

V gene: TRBV6-2/TRBV6-3
J gene: TRBJ2-1
D gene: .
clone size: few
CDR3 DNA: TGTGCCAGCACTGAAAAGATGGGCTCCTACAATGAGCAGTTCTTC
CDR3 protein: CASTEKMGSYNEQFF

V gene: TRBV7-2
J gene: TRBJ2-3
D gene: TRBD2
clone size: few
CDR3 DNA: TGTGCCAGCACCCTTAGCGGGACAAGCACAGATACGCAGTATTTT
CDR3 protein: CASTLSGTSTDTQYF

V gene: TRBV18
J gene: TRBJ2-1
D gene: TRBD2
clone size: .
CDR3 DNA: TGTGCCAGCTCACCAATAGAGAGCGGGAGAGGTGAGCAGTTCTTC
CDR3 protein: CASSPIESGRGEQFF

V gene: TRBV20-1
J gene: TRBJ1-1
D gene: .
clone size: .
CDR3 DNA: TGCAGTGCTATAACACAGGGCCTTAACACTGAAGCTTTCTTT
CDR3 protein: CSAITQGLNTEAFF

V gene: TRBV20-1
J gene: TRBJ2-5
D gene: TRBD1
clone size: once
CDR3 DNA: TGCAGTGCTCCTGAGTCGACAGGGTTCGAGACCCAGTACTTC
CDR3 protein: CSAPESTGFETQYF

V gene: TRBV6-1
J gene: TRBJ2-7
D gene: .
clone size: few
CDR3 DNA: TGTGCCAGCAGTGAAAGCCCCTCCTACGAGCAGTACTTC
CDR3 protein: CASSESPSYEQYF

V gene: TRBV10-3
J gene: TRBJ2-1
D gene: .
clone size: few
CDR3 DNA: TGTGCCTCCGAAACGGGGCTCGAGGTCAATGAGCAGTTCTTC
CDR3 protein: CASETGLEVNEQFF

V gene: TRBV6-5
J gene: TRBJ2-3
D gene: .
clone size: .
CDR3 DNA: TGTGCCAGCAGTTACTCTCCCAGGGGAGCCTCTAGCACAGATACGCAGTATTTT
CDR3 protein: CASSYSPRGASSTDTQYF

V gene: TRBV5-1
J gene: TRBJ2-5
D gene: TRBD1
clone size: many
CDR3 DNA: TGCGCCAGCAGCGCTGGTGCGGGACAGGGCGAAGAGACCCAGTACTTC
CDR3 protein: CASSAGAGQGEETQYF

V gene: TRBV12-3/TRBV12-4
J gene: TRBJ2-3
D gene: .
clone size: .
CDR3 DNA: TGTGCCAGCAGTCCCGGGGCTAGCCCGGCAGATACGCAATATTTT
CDR3 protein: CASSPGASPADTQYF

V gene: TRBV29-1
J gene: TRBJ2-7
D gene: TRBD1
clone size: many
CDR3 DNA: TGCAGCGTAGGACAGGCGACCTACGAGCAGTACTTC
CDR3 protein: CSVGQATYEQYF

V gene: TRBV4-1
J gene: TRBJ1-3
D gene: .
clone size: .
CDR3 DNA: TGCGCCAGCAGCCAAGATTTCCGAGACAACCTTTCGGGAAACACCATATATTTT
CDR3 protein: CASSQDFRDNLSGNTIYF

V gene: TRBV7-2
J gene: TRBJ2-3
D gene: TRBD2
clone size: few
CDR3 DNA: TGTGCCAGCAGCCCTGGGAGGGGACTAGCGACAGATACGCAGTATTTT
CDR3 protein: CASSPGRGLATDTQYF

V gene: TRBV6-5
J gene: TRBJ2-5
D gene: .
clone size: .
CDR3 DNA: TGTGCCAGCAGTACCCCGAGAAGGGGGGCATACAATGAGCAGTACTTC
CDR3 protein: CASSTPRRGAYNEQYF

V gene: TRBV24-1
J gene: TRBJ2-7
D gene: .
clone size: few
CDR3 DNA: TGTGCCACCAGTGATGTCTTAGGCCGCGAGCAGTACTTC
CDR3 protein: CATSDVLGREQYF

V gene: TRBV12-3/TRBV12-4
J gene: TRBJ2-1
D gene: TRBD1
clone size: many
CDR3 DNA: TGTGCCAGCAGTTTATCGGGACAGGGTAAGGGTGAGCAGTTCTTC
CDR3 protein: CASSLSGQGKGEQFF

V gene: TRBV5-1
J gene: TRBJ2-3
D gene: .
clone size: few
CDR3 DNA: TGCGCCAGCAGCTTGGGACTACCCCGAGATACGCAGTATTTT
CDR3 protein: CASSLGLPRDTQYF

V gene: TRBV12-3/TRBV12-4
J gene: TRBJ1-2
D gene: .
clone size: few
CDR3 DNA: TGTGCCAGCAGGTTGGACGGACCCTATGGCTACACCTTC
CDR3 protein: CASRLDGPYGYTF

V gene: TRBV7-2
J gene: TRBJ2-3
D gene: TRBD2
clone size: .
CDR3 DNA: TGTGCCAGCAGCCGAACTAGCGGGAGAACCACAGATACGCGGTATTTT
CDR3 protein: CASSRTSGRTTDTRYF

V gene: TRBV10-3
J gene: TRBJ2-5
D gene: TRBD1
clone size: few
CDR3 DNA: TGTGCCATCAGACCAGGACAGGGGCAAGAGACCCAGTACTTC
CDR3 protein: CAIRPGQGQETQYF

V gene: TRBV7-2
J gene: TRBJ2-2
D gene: .
clone size: .
CDR3 DNA: TGTGCCAGCAGCCACCCGTGGGGAGGGGGGCGGAGGGAGCTGTTTTTT
CDR3 protein: CASSHPWGGGRRELFF

V gene: TRBV10-3
J gene: TRBJ2-1
D gene: .
clone size: .
CDR3 DNA: TGTGCCATCAGTGAAATCCCGAGTGAGCAGTTCTTC
CDR3 protein: CAISEIPSEQFF

V gene: TRBV5-6
J gene: TRBJ1-2
D gene: .
clone size: .
CDR3 DNA: TGTGCCAGCAGCGGTGTAGGGTTAGGCTACACCTTC
CDR3 protein: CASSGVGLGYTF

V gene: TRBV10-1
J gene: TRBJ2-3
D gene: TRBD2
clone size: many
CDR3 DNA: TGCGCCAGCAGTGTTCTAGCGGGAGGAACAGATACGCAGTATTTT
CDR3 protein: CASSVLAGGTDTQYF

V gene: TRBV7-2
J gene: TRBJ1-4
D gene: .
clone size: once
CDR3 DNA: TGTGCCAGCAGCTTAGGTCGGGACACCTTTGAAAAACTGTTTTTT
CDR3 protein: CASSLGRDTFEKLFF

V gene: TRBV6-4
J gene: TRBJ2-2
D gene: .
clone size: .
CDR3 DNA: TGTGCCAGCACCAGAGATGGAGGTCACGGGGAGCTGTTTTTT
CDR3 protein: CASTRDGGHGELFF

V gene: TRBV12-3/TRBV12-4
J gene: TRBJ1-4
D gene: .
clone size: few
CDR3 DNA: TGTGCCAGCAGTTACCCCCAGGGTGGTAATGAAAAACTGTTTTTT
CDR3 protein: CASSYPQGGNEKLFF